This T cell receptor beta chain was found in a study of cytomegalovirus exposure and HLA in healthy donors (dated by TCRdb to about 2017). Turning to the overall study: In an earlier analysis of 587 of the donors, under 300 Gb of sequence data and 90 million to 120 million unique TCR beta sequences from roughly 190 million T cells were reported. Four to six DR-DQ haplotypes were handled as single units for association and clustering, since linkage in the cohort was strong. Among 300 to 500 genotyped donors of the cohort, an average of approximately 240,000 unique TCR beta nucleotide sequences was sequenced per donor, of which about 20% were non-productive. In a later genetic analysis, genome-wide SNP genotypes for about three fifths of the 666 donors were used, and that subset was treated as a discovery cohort. An earlier analysis of about 620 of the donors applied high-throughput TCR beta sequencing to assess whether each TCR beta V gene segment acted as functional or pseudogenic. To predict cytomegalovirus infection status, the study combined high-throughput TCR immunosequencing, statistical association of individual TCRs with disease status, and machine learning. A later analysis re-examined previously published TCR beta repertoires from roughly 720 donors and added high-resolution HLA genotyping to investigate patterns of TCR occurrence. Roughly 300 gigabases of sequencing data and some 85 million unique TCR sequences were included in an early release covering roughly 700 HLA-typed donors. Typing coverage varied by locus: about 620-630 donors for A, B, C, DRB1 and DQB1; 500 to 550 for DQA1; about 570 for DPA1; roughly 450 for DPB1. The genetic ancestry cluster associated with self-reported Caucasian donors included about 84% of the roughly 390 genotyped donors. The aim of the study was to test whether cataloging public T cell receptors could identify signatures of past pathogen exposure. The T cell repertoires of several hundred subjects were profiled by immunosequencing and related to cytomegalovirus serostatus. All discovery cohort repertoires had been generated on a single sequencing platform. Alongside the repertoire data, information on donor age, sex, ethnicity and CMV serostatus was compiled. Along with the approximately 700-subject first cohort, a separate validation cohort of 120 different subjects was used. Rather than using new phenotypic data, the later analysis identified candidate immune exposures from TCR beta sequences and from how often those sequences occurred across donors. Both class I and class II loci were covered by HLA typing, at four-digit resolution. General findings and caveats noted by the study authors: In a later analysis, most CMV-associated TCR beta chains were found to appear HLA-restricted, with HLA associations seemingly driven largely by CMV exposure. For the cohort, immune exposure information was limited to CMV serostatus. Most TCR sequences were seen in very few donors, while some public TCRs were found in many individuals. At a false discovery rate of 0.05, a later analysis linked roughly 17,000 TCR beta sequences to specific HLA alleles. Some IMGT-functional V segments, including TRBV6-2 and TRBV6-3, could not be distinguished by the 87-base-pair reads and were therefore excluded. In vitro tests confirmed that a few of the cytomegalovirus-associated TCR beta chains recognize cytomegalovirus antigens. In this cohort, only TCR beta chains were sequenced, and detectable features were limited by the absence of alpha or paired-chain data. Broadly in line with IMGT annotations, most TCR beta V segments showed up in productive rearrangements about 87% or about 30% of the time in an earlier analysis of under 700 of the donors. According to a later genetic analysis, donors in an Asian-associated ancestry cluster had fewer N-insertions in productive TCRs than the approximately 650-donor mean. A total of 164 TCR beta chains were listed by the study as associated with cytomegalovirus. A later genetic analysis associated a missense DCLRE1C variant with V-gene and J-gene trimming of TCR beta chains, and an independent cohort replicated the association. A further reported finding was that TCR beta sequences accurately predicted the HLA-A and HLA-B alleles for most subjects in the first cohort. A cluster of highly shared sequence variants was judged likely to be a technical artifact of the sequencing pipeline. The earlier analysis of some 540 of the donors excluded some 15 rarely observed V segments, including chromosome 9 orphons, because counts were too low. Strong co-occurrence of HLA alleles, especially DR and DQ, made assigning TCR associations to individual alleles difficult. A later analysis found that HLA-associated TCR beta chains were more clonally expanded and had lower generation probabilities than equally common non-associated chains. According to a later analysis, TCR association rates differed among HLA loci, with DRB1 alleles showing the most associated TCRs and HLA-C alleles showing the fewest. A later analysis reported that several top co-occurrence clusters appeared linked to parvovirus B19, influenza, CMV and Epstein-Barr virus. Cytomegalovirus status was reported to be diagnosed by the classifier with high specificity and sensitivity in both the original and validation cohorts. It was suggested by the authors that the approach could potentially be generalized to other disease states and immunological phenotypes. HLA typing was unavailable for some donors at each locus, so association tests used only the typed subset. Correlated functional status among segregating V segments might reflect linkage disequilibrium, but an unknown experimental factor could not be ruled out. Presence/absence analyses assumed roughly uniform sequencing depth across donors, an assumption that may not hold.

Libraries were made using the immunoSEQ multiplex PCR assay. For the multiplex PCR, a mixture combining 60 forward primers for TCR Vbeta segments and 13 reverse primers for TCR Jbeta segments was used. A multiplex PCR assay on genomic DNA amplified the CDR3 region of rearranged TCR beta genes. The amplified TCR beta libraries were sequenced on the Illumina HiSeq System as 87-base-pair reads. In the source study's methods: Across the 500 to 750 repertoires, a later analysis counted tens of millions of unique TCR beta chains, some 11 million of which were shared by at least two donors. Raw reads were error-corrected and collapsed into unique sequences by a nearest-neighbor algorithm in which closely related sequences were merged to remove PCR and sequencing errors. Alignment of CDR3 sequences to IMGT reference sequences was used to assign V, D and J gene segments. For a sequence to be retained, a match of at least six nucleotides was required to both a V gene segment and a J gene segment. Rearrangements were called productive when the CDR3 lacked stop codons and stayed in frame with V and J; all others were non-productive. CDR3 was defined by IMGT convention, running from the second conserved V-encoded cysteine to the conserved J-encoded phenylalanine. In an earlier analysis of more than 550 of the donors, sequences lacking an unambiguous match to a single V gene segment were excluded. In an earlier analysis of several hundred of the donors, V segments were called functional above 56.7% productive rearrangements and were called segregating when the between-donor standard deviation exceeded 5%. A statistical classification framework was built to diagnose cytomegalovirus status from the catalog of TCR beta chain sequences. In a later analysis, TCR nucleotide sequences were compared against IMGT/GENE-DB human TR gene sequences so that V and J genes could be assigned. Using the TCRdist pipeline, a later analysis assigned CDR3 sequences along with most-parsimonious VDJ recombination scenarios. In a later analysis, each TCR beta chain was defined by its CDR3 amino acid sequence together with its V-gene family, and reads without a unique V-gene family were excluded. To address suspected cross-contamination and a sequencing artifact, a later analysis removed 450 to 700 highly shared, low-generation-probability nucleotide sequences. For each public chain, a later analysis derived a clonal expansion index from normalized ranks of inferred template counts within each repertoire. In a later analysis, generation probabilities were computed with a VDJ recombination model fitted to out-of-frame rearrangements, and the resulting probabilities were checked against IGoR. A later analysis scored TCR-TCR, TCR-HLA and TCR-CMV co-occurrence with hypergeometric tests, applying a repertoire-size bias correction to TCR pairs. False discovery rates were estimated in a later analysis by permuting HLA or CMV assignments 20 times. In a later analysis, co-occurring TCRs were grouped with DBSCAN, and TCRdist sequence similarity was added when clustering was performed within HLA-allele-positive subsets. Co-occurrence clustering excluded repertoires with fewer than 30,000 or more than 120,000 public chains, plus five with anomalous nucleotide sharing. TCRdb stores this immuneACCESS table with in-frame sequences only. Part of the clones is absent; in the studies checked, under half of the shortfall reflects unresolved V genes, and no reason is known for the rest. Clone size and V and J calls were adopted from that table, with D and trimming inferred from the DNA. This sample holds around 150,000 clones; about four fifths were observed only once. The leading ten clones occupy 4.5% to 5% of the sample.

About this clone itself: Its antigen is unknown. The input lacks base qualities; no much larger clone sits a single base away.

The cohort was made up of approximately 670 healthy bone marrow donors. At the time of sampling, every cohort member was nominally healthy, though immune exposures that went unrecorded were likely present. Of the approximately 610 cohort members, some 270 had positive CMV serostatus and roughly 330 had negative CMV serostatus, and CMV serostatus was not recorded for the donor. Each donor provided a peripheral blood sample, and peripheral blood mononuclear cells were used for TCR beta sequencing. The Qiagen DNeasy Blood Extraction Kit was used to extract genomic DNA from the blood cell samples. V and J are truncated by 3 bases and 1 base respectively, leaving an intervening sequence of 7 bases. Reading from cysteine to phenylalanine, the CDR3 counts 13 amino acids. CDR3 DNA only is kept here, 39 bases in frame from base 1. Sequences PRHDT (CDR1) and FYEKMQ (CDR2) are obtained from the germline V gene (reference sequence).

The sequenced material came from PBMCs. The rearrangement combines TRBV13 with TRBJ2-7; the D gene is unclear. This receptor was taken from a man aged 30 to 39 in good health. The encoded CDR3 is CASSFGPSYEQYF. The DNA sequence follows: TGTGCCAGCAGCTTTGGCCCTTCCTACGAGCAGTACTTC.